The present T cell receptor (beta chain) was sequenced within a study of blood T cells in healthy people across ages. This clonotype has only a few counts. Its cognate antigen is unknown. This CDR3 contains 19 residues. The V end was cut by 1 base, the J end by 1 base, with 22 bases between. The V gene's germline CDR1 is LGHNA and CDR2 YSLEER. Study-level points and caveats: Estimated diversity that came from one million T cells was considered an underestimate.

The donors, aged roughly 6 to 95, were healthy Caucasians from Russia. Combining a sample-barcoded 5' primer with a J-beta primer mix, a second PCR ran for roughly 7 to 11 cycles. TCRdb reanalysed the 5' RACE reads using MiXCR and keeps one entry per CDR3 protein. The repertoire includes about 930,000 distinct CDR3 sequences, around 29% of them detected once, and about a tenth sits in the top ten. Another study also made use of these data, one on T cells of mothers and their children. As reported in that work: The second PCR's M1S primer added sample barcodes and 2-4 random nucleotides.

The genes are TRBV4-3 and TRBJ2-5, with a possible D match to TRBD1 (6 bases). The sequence was collected from a woman in her thirties or forties in good health. Sequenced: blood. CDR3 DNA sequence: TGCGCCAGCAGCCAAGGGTGGTGGGCCACTGGCAGGGGCCAAGAGACCCAGTACTTC. Its protein is CASSQGWWATGRGQETQYF.